This record looks at one T cell receptor beta chain sequence and its context. The antigen it recognizes is unknown. No quality values exist for individual bases; no much larger clone is one base distant. The immunoSEQ hsTCRB v3.0 assay was used at survey level resolution to sequence the TRB variable region. The targeted TRB sequencing depth was about 35,000-55,000 T-cell genomes per sample. TRB libraries were pooled and sequenced on an Illumina MiSeq using a v3 150-cycle kit. As for the authors' bioinformatics: Repertoire analysis was run in R within a reproducible Nextflow workflow that covered QC, data transformation and analysis. LymphoSeq2, an R package for exploring AIRR-Seq data, was used to implement custom analyses. A few samples that yielded fewer than 5000 total TRB sequences were excluded, so that 150 to 200 HIV repertoires were analyzed. Of the approximately 190 retained HIV repertoires, approximately 57 were collected before and more than 120 after ART initiation. Repertoires were downsampled to 5000 TRB nucleotide sequences, and summary statistics were averaged over 100 downsampling iterations. TRB sequences were retained for analysis only if CDR3 regions of at least seven amino acids were present. Diversity was measured with a Shannon entropy-derived clonality score and the Gini coefficient. Repertoire networks linked the top 5000 CDR3 amino acid sequences whenever two sequences differed by an edit distance of one. Antigen specificity groups and MHC restriction were predicted for TRB CDR3 amino acid sequences with GLIPH2. CDR3 amino acid sequences were matched against VDJdb and McPAS-TCR to flag known CMV, EBV, HIV or tissue antigen associations. Pre-ART, post-ART and control groups were compared with Wilcoxon signed-rank tests and Holm-Bonferroni correction. TCRdb stores this immuneACCESS table with in-frame sequences only. Part of the clones is absent; in the studies checked, under half of the shortfall reflects unresolved V genes, and no reason is known for the rest. That table supplies the V and J calls and clone size; D and trimming were determined from the DNA. The sample records about 29,000 clones, over 75% of which are singletons. The top ten constitute roughly 9.3% of the sample.

Participants were included only if at least one PBMC sample before ART initiation and at least two post-ART samples were available. Treatment was received in the United States of America by all participants with HIV. Before DNA extraction, cryopreserved samples containing about 0.9-10 million PBMC were thawed and washed. At the time of the earliest PBMC sample, participants with HIV were aged between roughly 20 and 55 years. Per participant, PBMC samples came from 1-4 timepoints prior to ART initiation and 2-8 timepoints following ART initiation, for a median of 7 samples. For every participant, serial HIV viral load, CD4+ T-cell count, ART history and demographic data were obtained. Genomic DNA was extracted from unsorted PBMC with a Qiagen kit on a QIAcube, with processing performed in batches of 12 samples. These data come from a study of long-term antiretroviral therapy in people with HIV (dated by TCRdb to between 2021 and 2024). At the level of the whole study: The earliest samples were collected roughly a decade before the 2015 WHO recommendation for immediate ART, at a time when ART was usually postponed until CD4 counts fell. Among the 30 or so participants with HIV, eleven to twelve were female. No cross-contamination during QIAcube processing was seen in test extractions of a monoclonal T-cell line run alongside approximately 36 polyclonal samples. From 25 to 30 adults with confirmed HIV infection, the cohort provided roughly 200 cryopreserved PBMC samples, gathered serially across a mean of around six years (range 1-12). A retrospective serial study tested whether changes in peripheral blood TRB repertoire composition and diversity were associated with ART initiation and durable HIV suppression. Overall results and qualifications from the work: CDR3 length ranges in HIV repertoires were narrower than in controls, and network structure suggested an antigen-experienced repertoire with only a slight naive shift after ART. Because pre-ART samples had limited cell numbers, profiling was done on unsorted PBMC rather than on sorted CD4+ and CD8+ T cells. Inferences about post-ART repertoire changes are limited because no data were available on ART adherence, viral resistance or therapy changes. The samples were dated from the mid-2000s to the late 2010s, and the ART regimens that were used may be less effective than current ART regimens. At every time point, the repertoire was dominated by expanded TRB clones first identified before ART initiation, although this dominance fluctuated and, in many PLHIV, declined after ART. Since PBMC availability was limited, sequencing covered only the TCR beta chain, with no alpha chain pairing. Starting ART was linked to a significant rise in TRB diversity, yet even with long-term ART the diversity remained significantly lower than in transplant donor controls.

The TCR was taken from a man between 18 and 29 years old with HIV. The material sequenced was unsorted PBMCs, taken 1.5 years before starting antiretroviral therapy.

The DNA sequence follows: TGTGCCAGCAGTGAAGCATGGCGCCGGGAGCAGTACTTC. This is translated as CASSEAWRREQYF. The rearranged chain carries TRBV2 and TRBJ2-7; the D gene lacks a confident call. Via the germline V gene, CDR1 is SNHLY and CDR2 FYNNEI. Measured from the cysteine to the phenylalanine, the CDR3 is 13 residues long. Of the read, only the CDR3 DNA is kept; its 39 bases are in frame from base 1. Trimming removed 0 bases from V and 7 bases from J, leaving 10 bases between the germline ends.